This T cell receptor beta chain emerged from a study of Siglec-9 on CD8 T cells in melanoma. General study results and limits: In melanoma tumors, a Siglec-9-marked effector memory CD8+ subset reportedly appeared to accumulate.

Method: immunoSEQ multiplex PCR; TCRdb's copy keeps in-frame clones and lacks some. The table records almost 30,000 clones, about 80% of them present only once. Comment on this clone: Its antigen is not known.

This CDR3 contains 16 residues. The V and J ends lost 0 bases and 4 bases, in that order; junction bases with no gene match: 5. CDR1 and CDR2 (germline): MNHEY, SMNVEV (reference sequence). This chain connects TRBV27 to TRBJ1-1, with 10 nucleotides matching TRBD1. This receptor was obtained from a human donor in good health. What was sequenced was Siglec-9- CD8+ T cells sorted from blood. The DNA of the CDR3 is TGTGCCAGCAGTTTATCCCCGACAGGGGGCGGCACTGAAGCTTTCTTT. Encoded protein: CASSLSPTGGGTEAFF.